This T cell receptor beta chain was sequenced in a study of spatial heterogeneity in lung cancer. Overall study findings and caveats: Counts of expanded intratumoral alpha and beta TCRs tracked tumor mutation counts. Alpha and beta chain coverage of tumor T cells was estimated at about 7.5% and 12%, respectively. Ubiquitous and regional expanded TCR counts correlated with ubiquitous and regional nonsynonymous mutations, respectively.

Every individual TCR cDNA molecule carried its own unique molecular identifier, which allowed correction of PCR and sequencing errors. MiXCR, applied by TCRdb to the 5' RACE reads, yields one record per CDR3 protein. Of about 9,900 distinct CDR3 sequences in the sample, over 6% were seen once. This clonotype turned up a few times. Its antigen is not identified. Time point meaning: sample taken at primary tumor resection. The germline V gene encodes CDR1 MNHEY and CDR2 SMNVEV (reference sequence). This CDR3 is 16 amino acids long. The ends were cut back, 6 bases at V and 5 bases at J, with 17 bases in the middle.

The sequence derives from a female donor with early-stage non-small cell lung cancer. This chain connects TRBV27 to TRBJ1-6; D ambiguous. The sample was lung tumor tissue, taken at surgery. In nucleotides, the CDR3 is TGTGCCAGCAGAGACCCCGGACCCCCCAATAATTCACCCCTCCACTTT. Its translation: CASRDPGPPNNSPLHF.